This T cell receptor (beta chain) is from a study of early T cells in non-severe SARS-CoV-2 infection. Study-level results: Matching with VDJdb favored anti-spike CD8 responses (missing private and CD4 specificities).

TCRdb reprocessed the 5' RACE reads with MiXCR, giving one entry per CDR3 protein. The sample contains around 55,000 distinct CDR3 sequences, around 12% of which appear only once. This clonotype occurred many times. Its antigen is unknown. The receptor was derived from an adult who was a healthcare worker with PCR-confirmed SARS-CoV-2 infection or an uninfected control (not recorded which). The sequenced sample consisted of whole blood.

The CDR3 DNA sequence: TGTGCCAGCAGCTTGGCCTTGGTCACCGGGGAGCTGTTTTTT. Protein: CASSLALVTGELFF. The chain joins TRBV5-8 to TRBJ2-2; D gene ambiguous. This CDR3 is built from 14 residues. V dropped 0 bases and J dropped 4 bases, with 7 bases sitting between them. The V gene's germline CDR1 is SGHTS and CDR2 YDEGEE.